This TCR beta chain was obtained from a study of T cell responses to AZD1222 COVID-19 vaccine. Data came from immunoSEQ multiplex PCR; TCRdb stores just in-frame clones and leaves some out. Found here are 170,000 or so clones, just over 90% of them singletons; the top ten hold approximately 1.5%. Worth noting for this clone: Its antigen is unidentified.

V trimming: 6 bases; J trimming: 5 bases; junction bases outside the gene matches: 0. Germline V gene sequence: CDR1 MDHEN, CDR2 SYDVKM. The CDR3 runs 11 residues. General observations from the study: The donor cohort was predominantly white British with a female majority, and clonal diversity may have been underestimated.

The sequence was obtained from an adult in good health. The sequences come from peripheral blood, collected on day 0 of AZD1222 vaccination. The chain links TRBV28 to TRBJ1-1, with 7 bases that match TRBD1. The CDR3 nucleotides are TGTGCCAGCAGGACAGGGACTGAAGCTTTCTTT. It translates to CASRTGTEAFF. Combining the CDR3 with reference TRBV28 and TRBJ1-1 gives the whole variable domain DVKVTQSSRYLVKRTGEKVFLECVQDMDHENMFWYRQDPGLGLRLIYFSYDVKMKEKGDIPEGYSVSREKKERFSLILESASTNQTSMYLCASRTGTEAFFGQGTRLTVV.